The next 27 T cell receptor beta chains were all read from a single sample in a study of cytomegalovirus exposure and HLA in healthy donors. The primer mix had 60 Vbeta and 13 Jbeta primers. Sequencing was performed with immunoSEQ multiplex PCR; in TCRdb, only in-frame clones are kept and a portion is missing. The table has some 85,000 clones, about 80% seen once. Sequencing was performed on PBMCs. The receptors come from a male donor in good health and CMV-seronegative.

For the CDR3, the DNA is TGCGCCAGCACAGGGACAGGGAACACCGGGGAGCTGTTTTTT. Translating it yields CASTGTGNTGELFF. The V and J genes are TRBV5-1 and TRBJ2-2; 8 bases fit TRBD1. This CDR3 has 14 residues. J was trimmed by 1 base and V by 6 bases; bases with no gene match: 2. Per germline, CDR1 SGHRS and CDR2 YFSETQ.

The J gene is TRBJ2-7, the V gene TRBV2; 8 bases line up with TRBD1. The germline V gene encodes CDR1 SNHLY and CDR2 FYNNEI. The CDR3 loop spans 13 amino acids. V was clipped by 11 bases and J by 3 bases; unmatched bases: 9. The CDR3 sequence: CASQRTGNYEQYF. The CDR3 DNA follows: TGTGCCTCCCAACGGACAGGGAACTACGAGCAGTACTTC.

This clone was seen only a few times. The V gene is TRBV18, the J gene TRBJ2-4; 7 nucleotides match TRBD1. CDR1 is KGHSH, CDR2 LQKENI, per germline. With V trimmed by 2 bases and J by 6 bases, 1 base remained unmatched. The CDR3 length is 13 residues. CDR3 protein: CASSPGTANIQYF. CDR3 in DNA: TGTGCCAGCTCACCAGGGACAGCAAACATTCAGTACTTC.

The rearrangement links TRBV4-3 to TRBJ1-2; maybe TRBD1 (6 bases). Germline-derived CDR1 and CDR2 are LGHNA and YSLEER. The CDR3 contains 15 residues. Trimming cost V 4 bases and J 3 bases, with 15 bases left between them. CDR3 sequence reads: CASSRGGGADYGYTF. In DNA, the CDR3 is TGCGCCAGCAGCCGAGGCGGGGGGGCGGACTATGGCTACACCTTC.

This clone occurred a few times. The chain is built from TRBV7-9 and TRBJ1-4; D remains ambiguous. The germline gives CDR1 SEHNR, CDR2 FQNEAQ (reference sequence). V was shortened by 8 bases and J by 3 bases, with 13 bases between the two germline ends. The CDR3 contains 14 residues. The CDR3 loop reads CASGRERANEKLFF. The CDR3 DNA reads as TGTGCCAGCGGTCGGGAGAGGGCTAATGAAAAACTGTTTTTT.

The genes are TRBV29-1 and TRBJ1-3; D may be TRBD1 (5 bases). The germline CDR1 and CDR2 sequences are SQVTM and ANQGSEA. The CDR3 is 15 residues long. Trimming stripped 7 bases from V and 1 base from J, with 17 bases between. Written as DNA, the CDR3 is TGCAGCGCCCAAAAAAACGGGGGATCTGGAAACACCATATATTTT. Protein: CSAQKNGGSGNTIYF.

The gene calls are TRBV4-1 and TRBJ1-1; D is unresolved. In germline, CDR1 is MGHRA, CDR2 YSYEKL. The V and J ends lost 0 bases and 10 bases respectively, with 15 bases between them. This CDR3 region has 14 residues. This CDR3 is CASSQDEPPERAFF. In nucleotides, the CDR3 is TGCGCCAGCAGCCAAGATGAACCCCCTGAGCGAGCTTTCTTT.

The CDR3, as DNA: TGTGCCAGCAGTTCCGACAGGGCGTGGACTGAAGCTTTCTTT. It specifies CASSSDRAWTEAFF. V is TRBV6-5 and J is TRBJ1-1; TRBD1 aligns across 7 bases. The germline V gene encodes CDR1 MNHEY and CDR2 SVGAGI. This CDR3 contains 14 residues. V trimming: 4 bases; J trimming: 5 bases; junction bases outside the gene matches: 7.

The chain employs TRBV5-4 and TRBJ1-2, with D maybe TRBD1 (5 bases). CDR3 length: 13 residues. Germline V CDR1 and CDR2: SGHNT, YYREEE (reference sequence). The V end was cut by 0 bases, the J end by 6 bases, with 9 bases between. The CDR3 protein is CASSLEGSDGYTF. In nucleotides, the CDR3 is TGTGCCAGCAGCTTGGAGGGGTCGGATGGCTACACCTTC.

V gene TRBV7-9 combines with J gene TRBJ1-4, with D tentatively TRBD1 (6 bases). This CDR3 is 16 amino acids long. CDR1 and CDR2 (germline): SEHNR, FQNEAQ (reference sequence). Trimming shortened V by 2 bases and J by 8 bases, and 18 bases separated the two germline ends. The CDR3 DNA reads as TGTGCCAGCAGCTTAAAGGCCGCTCCAAGGGGGGAAAAACTGTTTTTT. Its translation is CASSLKAAPRGEKLFF.

J is TRBJ1-5 and V is TRBV18; TRBD1 aligns across 7 bases. CDR1 and CDR2 (germline): KGHSH, LQKENI. J gave up 2 bases and V 6 bases, and 4 bases lay outside the gene matches. The CDR3 sequence is 14 residues long. DNA of the CDR3: TGTGCCAGCTCGACAGGGTTCGGCAATCAGCCCCAGCATTTT. This codes for CASSTGFGNQPQHF. Complete variable domain (other parts from reference TRBV18 and TRBJ1-5): NAGVMQNPRHLVRRRGQEARLRCSPMKGHSHVYWYRQLPEEGLKFMVYLQKENIIDESGMPKERFSAEFPKEGPSILRIQQVVRGDSAAYFCASSTGFGNQPQHFGDGTRLSIL.

This chain links TRBV2 with TRBJ1-6; TRBD1 aligns across 7 bases. Germline CDR1 reads SNHLY; CDR2 reads FYNNEI. CDR3 length equals 16 residues. The ends lost 6 bases at V and 5 bases at J; junction bases unmatched: 10. CDR3 DNA sequence: TGTGCCAGCAGGGAGGTTACAGGGGCGGATAATTCACCCCTCCACTTT. It codes for CASREVTGADNSPLHF. Looking up the rest from reference TRBV2 and TRBJ1-6 gives the full variable domain: EPEVTQTPSHQVTQMGQEVILRCVPISNHLYFYWYRQILGQKVEFLVSFYNNEISEKSEIFDDQFSVERPDGSNFTLKIRSTKLEDSAMYFCASREVTGADNSPLHFGNGTRLTVT.

For the CDR3, the DNA is TGTGCCAGCAGCGTAGGTAGCGGGGGCTACAATGAGCAGTTCTTC. Encoded protein: CASSVGSGGYNEQFF. This chain uses TRBV9 with TRBJ2-1; 9 bases agree with TRBD2. This CDR3 has 15 residues. V gave up 0 bases and J gave up 3 bases; unmatched junction bases: 1. The germline gives CDR1 SGDLS, CDR2 YYNGEE.

CDR3: CASSGQPGSYEQYF. CDR3 sequence (DNA): TGTGCCAGCAGCGGCCAGCCCGGGTCGTACGAGCAGTACTTC. This chain joins TRBV9 and TRBJ2-7; D remains unclear. Germline CDR1 reads SGDLS; CDR2 reads YYNGEE. The germline V and J ends were trimmed by 3 bases and 4 bases, with 14 bases remaining between them. This CDR3 region has 14 residues.

The chain joins TRBV5-1 to TRBJ1-1; a possible D gene is TRBD1 (5 bases). This CDR3 comprises 14 residues. V lost 5 bases and J 1 base, leaving 12 bases between the germline ends. Germline values: CDR1 SGHRS, CDR2 YFSETQ. CDR3 sequence: CASSYRIENTEAFF. CDR3 bases: TGCGCCAGCAGTTACAGGATCGAGAACACTGAAGCTTTCTTT.

The gene calls are TRBV13 and TRBJ2-1, with D perhaps matching TRBD1 (6 bases). Trimming took 3 bases from V and 6 from J, leaving 18 bases between them. Germline V lookup: CDR1 PRHDT, CDR2 FYEKMQ (reference sequence). This CDR3 has 16 residues. The CDR3 is CASSFHPGQGINEQFF. In DNA, the CDR3 is TGTGCCAGCAGCTTCCACCCGGGACAAGGGATCAATGAGCAGTTCTTC. The variable domain in full, completed from reference TRBV13 and TRBJ2-1, reads AAGVIQSPRHLIKEKRETATLKCYPIPRHDTVYWYQQGPGQDPQFLISFYEKMQSDKGSIPDRFSAQQFSDYHSELNMSSLELGDSALYFCASSFHPGQGINEQFFGPGTRLTVL.

The chain employs TRBV28 and TRBJ1-1, with D unresolved. V was cut by 5 bases and J by 11 bases, with 12 bases left in between. The CDR3 has 11 residues. CDR1 is MDHEN and CDR2 is SYDVKM in the germline V gene. CDR3 sequence (DNA): TGTGCCAGCAGTCAGGAGAGGGCCGCTTTCTTT. Residues: CASSQERAAFF.

The chain carries TRBV5-1 and TRBJ1-1, with 8 nucleotides matching TRBD1. The CDR3 extends over 13 amino acids. Trimming removed 4 bases from V and 8 bases from J; junction bases left unmatched: 7. The germline CDR1 and CDR2 sequences are SGHRS and YFSETQ. CDR3 in DNA: TGCGCCAGCAGCCTGGGACAGGCCGTCGAAGCTTTCTTT. It is translated as CASSLGQAVEAFF.

The CDR3 region is CASSRTTGRYEQYF. CDR3 coding DNA: TGTGCCAGCAGCCGAACGACAGGCCGCTACGAGCAGTACTTC. The chain carries TRBV7-2 and TRBJ2-7; D is possibly TRBD1 (6 bases). The V end was cut by 5 bases, the J end by 3 bases, with 14 bases between. Germline V gene lookup returns CDR1 SGHTA and CDR2 FQGNSA. The CDR3 sequence is 14 residues long. The full variable domain, in which reference TRBV7-2 and TRBJ2-7 provide the parts outside the CDR3, is GAGVSQSPSNKVTEKGKDVELRCDPISGHTALYWYRQSLGQGLEFLIYFQGNSAPDKSGLPSDRFSAERTGGSVSTLTIQRTQQEDSAVYLCASSRTTGRYEQYFGPGTRLTVT.

The rearrangement uses TRBV4-3 and TRBJ2-7, with 10 bases lining up with TRBD1. Germline loops: CDR1 LGHNA, CDR2 YSLEER. The V segment lost 4 bases and the J segment 5 bases; nucleotides outside the gene matches: 2. The CDR3 contains 13 residues. CDR3 sequence (DNA): TGCGCCAGCAGCCGGGACAGGGGCCACGAGCAGTACTTC. Its protein product is CASSRDRGHEQYF.

V usage is TRBV19 and J usage is TRBJ2-7; a possible D gene is TRBD2 (5 bases). CDR1 and CDR2 (germline): LNHDA, SQIVND (reference sequence). CDR3 length equals 14 residues. Between the trimmed V and J ends, which lost 6 bases and 3 bases, there was a span of 15 bases. The CDR3 spells CASSADGVNYEQYF. CDR3 coding DNA: TGTGCCAGTAGCGCGGACGGGGTGAACTACGAGCAGTACTTC. The full variable domain, its missing parts supplied by reference TRBV19 and TRBJ2-7, is DGGITQSPKYLFRKEGQNVTLSCEQNLNHDAMYWYRQDPGQGLRLIYYSQIVNDFQKGDIAEGYSVSREKKESFPLTVTSAQKNPTAFYLCASSADGVNYEQYFGPGTRLTVT.

This chain joins TRBV11-2 and TRBJ1-1, with no clear D. Germline assignment: CDR1 SGHAT and CDR2 FQNNGV. V was shortened by 0 bases and J by 0 bases, with 14 bases between the two germline ends. The CDR3 has 17 amino acids. DNA for the CDR3: TGTGCCAGCAGCTTAGATCCTGGGAGAGGGTTGAACACTGAAGCTTTCTTT. Its translation: CASSLDPGRGLNTEAFF.

This clone was picked up one time. The V gene is TRBV28, the J gene TRBJ2-1; TRBD2 matches at 7 bases. The V gene's germline CDR1 is MDHEN and CDR2 SYDVKM. J lost 7 bases, V lost 8 bases, and 17 bases had no gene match. The CDR3 consists of 16 residues. CDR3 coding DNA: TGTGCCAGCCCACCAGCCGGCGGGAGAGGAATGAATGAGCAGTTCTTC. Amino acid sequence: CASPPAGGRGMNEQFF.

The chain uses TRBV6-1 and TRBJ2-7, with 10 bases that match TRBD1. The trim removed 5 bases at V and 2 bases at J, leaving 6 bases unmatched. Germline assignment: CDR1 MNHNS and CDR2 SASEGT. CDR3 length equals 15 residues. The DNA for the CDR3 is TGTGCCAGCAGTTTCAAAGGACAGGGGGCCTACGAGCAGTACTTC. Amino acids: CASSFKGQGAYEQYF.

The chain carries TRBV6-1 and TRBJ1-4, with TRBD1 identical over 8 bases. Per the germline V gene, CDR1 is MNHNS and CDR2 is SASEGT. J lost 8 bases, V lost 8 bases, and 10 bases had no gene match. The CDR3 runs 14 residues. The CDR3 DNA is TGTGCCAGCCAGACAGGGGAGGTCTGGGAAAAACTGTTTTTT. Residues: CASQTGEVWEKLFF.

The chain combines TRBV2 with TRBJ2-3; possibly TRBD1 for D (6 bases). Germline lookup yields CDR1 SNHLY and CDR2 FYNNEI. V shed 8 bases and J shed 4 bases, with 16 bases lying between them. The CDR3 covers 14 residues. As DNA, the CDR3 is TGTGCCAGCGGCTCACAGGGAGTGGCAGATACGCAGTATTTT. Translated: CASGSQGVADTQYF.

About this clone: This sample includes further DNA sequences coding for the same CDR3. The chain recombines TRBV5-1 with TRBJ2-5, with a possible D match to TRBD1 (6 bases). Germline V gene data show CDR1 as SGHRS and CDR2 as YFSETQ. This CDR3 has 16 residues. V lost 0 bases and J 5 bases, leaving 17 bases between the germline ends. DNA of the CDR3: TGCGCCAGCAGCTTGGCCACACCGGGGCAGGGGGAGACCCAGTACTTC. This gives the protein CASSLATPGQGETQYF.